This entry lists 24 T cell receptor beta chains sequenced from one sample in a study of T cell responses to AZD1222 COVID-19 vaccine. Repertoires were generated with immunoSEQ multiplex PCR, while TCRdb's copy carries only in-frame clones and drops some. The table includes about 150,000 clones, about 93% detected once. The source was peripheral blood, collected on day 0 of AZD1222 vaccination. The origin of the receptors is an adult in good health.

The chain carries TRBV13 and TRBJ2-5, with D maybe TRBD2 (6 bases). V lost 4 bases, J lost 0 bases, and 12 bases lay in between. The germline V gene has CDR1 PRHDT and CDR2 FYEKMQ (reference sequence). The CDR3 covers 15 residues. CDR3 sequence (DNA): TGTGCCAGCAGCTCCCAAGGAGGGTACCAAGAGACCCAGTACTTC. Translated: CASSSQGGYQETQYF.

The chain has TRBV21-1 and TRBJ1-1. TRBV21-1 is classified as a pseudogene. The CDR3 is 11 amino acids. The CDR3 loop reads CATWRDAEAFF. The DNA of the CDR3 is TGTGCCACTTGGAGGGATGCTGAAGCTTTCTTT.

There are a few counts of this clone. The V and J genes are TRBV4-1 and TRBJ2-1, with D possibly matching TRBD1 (6 bases). V was pared by 1 base and J by 8 bases, with 18 bases between. The germline V gene encodes CDR1 MGHRA and CDR2 YSYEKL. CDR3 length: 16 amino acids. CDR3 region: CASSQGTPWGQDEQFF. The CDR3 nucleotides are TGCGCCAGCAGCCAAGGGACCCCATGGGGGCAGGATGAGCAGTTCTTC.

The V and J genes are TRBV27 and TRBJ2-1; 15 nucleotides line up with TRBD2. V lost 6 bases to trimming and J lost 3 bases; unmatched junction nucleotides: 3. CDR3 length: 16 residues. Germline lookup yields CDR1 MNHEY and CDR2 SMNVEV (reference sequence). The CDR3 DNA sequence: TGTGCCAGCAGATGGACTAGCGGGGGGGACTACAATGAGCAGTTCTTC. It translates to CASRWTSGGDYNEQFF.

The V gene is TRBV7-9, the J gene TRBJ1-3; D perhaps matches TRBD1 (6 bases). Trimming took off 4 bases at V and 0 bases at J, with 10 bases between the two ends. This CDR3 comprises 15 residues. In germline, CDR1 is SEHNR, CDR2 FQNEAQ (reference sequence). CDR3 nucleotide sequence: TGTGCCAGCAGCTCAGAGGGGGTCTCTGGAAACACCATATATTTT. It translates to CASSSEGVSGNTIYF.

Note on this clone: The same CDR3 arises from other DNA sequences in this sample as well. The chain has TRBV3-1 (or the pseudogene TRBV3-2) and TRBJ1-3, with D possibly TRBD1 on 5 matching bases. Trimming took 3 bases from V and 5 from J, leaving 14 bases between them. The germline gives CDR1 LGHDT, CDR2 YNNKEL (reference sequence). The CDR3 runs 15 residues. CDR3: CASSQGTGWRNTIYF. The CDR3 region has the DNA TGTGCCAGCAGCCAGGGGACGGGGTGGAGAAACACCATATATTTT.

This chain joins TRBV11-2 and TRBJ2-5, with D perhaps TRBD1 (6 bases). Trimming removed 6 bases from V and 1 base from J, with 12 bases in between. This CDR3 contains 14 residues. Germline V gene lookup returns CDR1 SGHAT and CDR2 FQNNGV. Here the CDR3 DNA reads TGTGCCAGCAGGACAGGACAACTCCAAGAGACCCAGTACTTC. This encodes CASRTGQLQETQYF.

This chain links TRBV6-5 with TRBJ1-1; TRBD1 aligns across 9 bases. Germline assignment: CDR1 MNHEY and CDR2 SVGAGI. The CDR3 sequence is 14 residues long. V lost 5 bases, J lost 0 bases, and 1 base stayed unmatched. CDR3 sequence: CASSRDRVNTEAFF. The CDR3 nucleotides are TGTGCCAGCAGTCGGGACAGGGTGAACACTGAAGCTTTCTTT.

Written as DNA, the CDR3 is TGTGCCACCAGCGCTAGCGGTCTCTACAATGAGCAGTTCTTC. Protein: CATSASGLYNEQFF. The chain couples TRBV15 to TRBJ2-1, with 7 positions matching TRBD2. This CDR3 is built from 14 residues. The germline CDR1 and CDR2 sequences are LNHNV and YYDKDF (reference sequence). V shed 5 bases and J 3 bases; nucleotides not matched to a gene: 4.

The chain joins TRBV9 to TRBJ2-3; 14 positions agree with TRBD2. CDR3 length equals 16 residues. From germline, CDR1 is SGDLS and CDR2 YYNGEE. The V segment lost 3 bases and the J segment 4 bases; nucleotides outside the gene matches: 4. In DNA, the CDR3 is TGTGCCAGCAGCGCTGGGACTAGCGGGAGTGCAGATACGCAGTATTTT. This translates into CASSAGTSGSADTQYF. The complete variable domain, with remaining parts taken from reference TRBV9 and TRBJ2-3, reads DSGVTQTPKHLITATGQRVTLRCSPRSGDLSVYWYQQSLDQGLQFLIQYYNGEERAKGNILERFSAQQFPDLHSELNLSSLELGDSALYFCASSAGTSGSADTQYFGPGTRLTVL.

The chain couples TRBV14 to TRBJ2-7, with a possible D match to TRBD2 (6 bases). This CDR3 spans 14 amino acids. The V and J ends lost 4 bases and 4 bases respectively, with 14 bases between them. CDR1 and CDR2 (germline): SGHDN, FVKESK. CDR3 protein: CASSLAGRRYEQYF. CDR3 bases: TGTGCCAGCAGCCTGGCGGGACGGAGATACGAGCAGTACTTC.

V gene TRBV7-8 combines with J gene TRBJ2-7; 8 positions match TRBD2. V was clipped by 4 bases and J by 0 bases; unmatched bases: 5. The CDR3 extends over 15 amino acids. CDR1 SGHVS and CDR2 FQNEAQ come from the germline V gene. CDR3 region: CASSSRGGDSYEQYF. The CDR3 region has the DNA TGTGCCAGCAGCTCCCGGGGGGGGGACTCCTACGAGCAGTACTTC. Variable domain in full (rest from reference TRBV7-8 and TRBJ2-7): GAGVSQSPRYKVAKRGQDVALRCDPISGHVSLFWYQQALGQGPEFLTYFQNEAQLDKSGLPSDRFFAERPEGSVSTLKIQRTQQEDSAVYLCASSSRGGDSYEQYFGPGTRLTVT.

The chain has TRBV18 and TRBJ2-3, with D possibly matching TRBD1 (6 bases). CDR1 is KGHSH, CDR2 LQKENI, per germline. The CDR3 spans 14 residues. Trimming stripped 6 bases from V and 2 bases from J, with 12 bases between. Here the CDR3 reads CASSLQGYTDTQYF. Written as DNA, the CDR3 is TGTGCCAGCTCGCTACAGGGTTACACAGATACGCAGTATTTT. The variable domain in full, with the rest retrieved from reference TRBV18 and TRBJ2-3, is NAGVMQNPRHLVRRRGQEARLRCSPMKGHSHVYWYRQLPEEGLKFMVYLQKENIIDESGMPKERFSAEFPKEGPSILRIQQVVRGDSAAYFCASSLQGYTDTQYFGPGTRLTVL.

This clone was picked up one time. This chain joins TRBV12-3 or TRBV12-4 and TRBJ1-3; D is unclear. The CDR3 covers 13 residues. Trimming cost V 6 bases and J 4 bases, with 10 bases left between them. CDR3 region: CASSPRLGNTIYF. As DNA, the CDR3 is TGTGCCAGCAGCCCCCGACTGGGAAACACCATATATTTT.

This chain connects TRBV28 to TRBJ1-1; D remains ambiguous. There are 13 residues in the CDR3. Germline loops: CDR1 MDHEN, CDR2 SYDVKM. With 6 bases removed from V and 8 bases from J, the gap between germline ends came to 16 bases. The CDR3 region is CASRETGRMEAFF. As DNA, the CDR3 is TGTGCCAGCAGGGAGACTGGAAGAATGGAAGCTTTCTTT. The full variable domain, rest sourced from reference TRBV28 and TRBJ1-1, is DVKVTQSSRYLVKRTGEKVFLECVQDMDHENMFWYRQDPGLGLRLIYFSYDVKMKEKGDIPEGYSVSREKKERFSLILESASTNQTSMYLCASRETGRMEAFFGQGTRLTVV.

This clone was observed a handful of times. This chain joins TRBV11-2 and TRBJ2-3; 9 bases line up with TRBD2. V lost 5 bases and J lost 4; bases outside the gene matches: 7. Germline V gene sequence: CDR1 SGHAT, CDR2 FQNNGV. The CDR3 runs to 15 residues. The DNA of the CDR3 is TGTGCCAGCAGCCAGAGACTAGCGGACGCAGATACGCAGTATTTT. Protein: CASSQRLADADTQYF. The whole variable domain, remainder taken from reference TRBV11-2 and TRBJ2-3, is EAGVAQSPRYKIIEKRQSVAFWCNPISGHATLYWYQQILGQGPKLLIQFQNNGVVDDSQLPKDRFSAERLKGVDSTLKIQPAKLEDSAVYLCASSQRLADADTQYFGPGTRLTVL.

This rearrangement joins TRBV15 to TRBJ2-3; 11 bases agree with TRBD2. CDR3 size: 15 residues. After removal of 6 bases from V and 3 bases from J, the junction contained 5 bases not matched to a gene. In germline, CDR1 is LNHNV, CDR2 YYDKDF (reference sequence). The CDR3 here is CATRPTSGSTDTQYF. CDR3 coding DNA: TGTGCCACCAGGCCAACTAGCGGGAGTACAGATACGCAGTATTTT.

The chain employs TRBV19 and TRBJ2-3; a weak D match, TRBD2 (6 bases). Germline CDR1 reads LNHDA; CDR2 reads SQIVND (reference sequence). The V end lost 5 bases, the J end lost 2 bases, and 17 bases lay between the germline ends. The CDR3 extends over 16 amino acids. This CDR3 is CASSPRDSYDTDTQYF. The CDR3 DNA reads as TGTGCCAGTAGTCCTCGGGACTCATATGACACAGATACGCAGTATTTT.

The rearrangement links TRBV11-3 to TRBJ1-6, with 8 bases matching TRBD1. Trimming cost V 5 bases and J 9 bases; bases outside gene matches: 12. Per the germline V gene, CDR1 is SGHNT and CDR2 is YENEEA. The CDR3 runs to 16 residues. CDR3 residues: CASSIPPRQGISPLHF. CDR3 sequence (DNA): TGTGCCAGCAGCATCCCCCCAAGACAGGGGATTTCACCCCTCCACTTT.

The rearrangement joins TRBV28 to TRBJ1-2; no reliable D call. This CDR3 region has 14 residues. The V gene's germline CDR1 is MDHEN and CDR2 SYDVKM. Trimming pared 2 bases from V and 4 bases from J, leaving 11 bases between. The CDR3 nucleotides read TGTGCCAGCAGTTTACAAGTCACGATCTATGGCTACACCTTC. It specifies CASSLQVTIYGYTF.

The CDR3 DNA follows: TGTGCCAGCAGCACCGACAGGGTTGAGCAGTTCTTC. It is translated as CASSTDRVEQFF. This chain connects TRBV7-2 to TRBJ2-1; TRBD1 agrees at 7 bases. V trimming: 5 bases; J trimming: 9 bases; junction bases outside the gene matches: 4. The CDR3 length is 12 residues. CDR1 SGHTA and CDR2 FQGNSA come from the germline V gene. The full variable domain, with the rest looked up from reference TRBV7-2 and TRBJ2-1, is GAGVSQSPSNKVTEKGKDVELRCDPISGHTALYWYRQSLGQGLEFLIYFQGNSAPDKSGLPSDRFSAERTGGSVSTLTIQRTQQEDSAVYLCASSTDRVEQFFGPGTRLTVL.

This chain connects TRBV3-1 (or the pseudogene TRBV3-2) to TRBJ1-1; 7 nucleotides align to TRBD1. V shed 4 bases, J shed 0 bases, and the junction held 5 bases outside the gene matches. The CDR3 consists of 15 residues. Germline assignment: CDR1 LGHDT and CDR2 YNNKEL (reference sequence). The chain's CDR3 is CASSLRGIVNTEAFF. As DNA, the CDR3 is TGTGCCAGCAGCCTCAGGGGGATAGTGAACACTGAAGCTTTCTTT.

This clone was detected only once. The V call is TRBV6-1, the J call TRBJ2-7; tentatively, D is TRBD2 (5 bases). Trimming removed 6 bases at V and 3 bases at J, with 12 bases between. The CDR3 covers 13 residues. CDR1 is MNHNS, CDR2 SASEGT, per germline. The CDR3 spells CASSGPGIYEQYF. The CDR3 region has the DNA TGTGCCAGCAGCGGCCCGGGAATCTACGAGCAGTACTTC.

The chain recombines TRBV7-8 with TRBJ2-7; 8 bases are a match to TRBD1. CDR3 size: 17 residues. Germline V gene data show CDR1 as SGHVS and CDR2 as FQNEAQ. Trimming at V came to 6 bases and at J to 2 bases, leaving 15 bases not matched to a gene. Written as DNA, the CDR3 is TGTGCCAGCAGATTGAAACGTCCGGGACAGGTCCCCTACGAGCAGTACTTC. Its protein is CASRLKRPGQVPYEQYF.